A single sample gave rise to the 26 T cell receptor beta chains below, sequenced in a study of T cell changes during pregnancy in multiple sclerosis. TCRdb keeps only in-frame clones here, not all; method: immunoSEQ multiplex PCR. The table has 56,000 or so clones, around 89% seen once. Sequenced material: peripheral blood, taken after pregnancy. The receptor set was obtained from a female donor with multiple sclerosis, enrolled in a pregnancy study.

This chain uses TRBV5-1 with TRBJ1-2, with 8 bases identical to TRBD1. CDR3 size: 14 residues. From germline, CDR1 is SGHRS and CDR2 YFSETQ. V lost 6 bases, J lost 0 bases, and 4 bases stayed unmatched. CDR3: CASNQGAANYGYTF. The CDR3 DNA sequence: TGCGCCAGCAACCAGGGGGCAGCTAACTATGGCTACACCTTC.

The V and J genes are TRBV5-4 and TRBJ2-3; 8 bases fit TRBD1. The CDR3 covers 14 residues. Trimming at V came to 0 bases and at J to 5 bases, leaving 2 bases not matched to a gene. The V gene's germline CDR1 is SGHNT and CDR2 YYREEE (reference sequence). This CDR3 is CASSLGQGQDTQYF. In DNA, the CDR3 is TGTGCCAGCAGCTTGGGACAGGGGCAAGATACGCAGTATTTT.

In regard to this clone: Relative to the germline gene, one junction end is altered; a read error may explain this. This chain's CDR3 is CASSGLRQDWSSSGGPQVF. CDR3 coding DNA: TGTGCCAGCAGTGGACTTAGACAGGATTGGTCGTCTAGCGGGGGACCCCAGGTCTTC. The V gene is TRBV6-1, the J gene TRBJ2-7, with 10 bases identical to TRBD2. The CDR3 length is 19 residues. CDR1 is MNHNS, CDR2 SASEGT, per germline.

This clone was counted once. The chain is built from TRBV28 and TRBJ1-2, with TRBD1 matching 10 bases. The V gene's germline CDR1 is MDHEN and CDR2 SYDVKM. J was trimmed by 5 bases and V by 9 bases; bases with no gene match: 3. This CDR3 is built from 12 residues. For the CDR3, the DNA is TGTGCCAGTAGGACAGGGGGGTATGGCTACACCTTC. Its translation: CASRTGGYGYTF.

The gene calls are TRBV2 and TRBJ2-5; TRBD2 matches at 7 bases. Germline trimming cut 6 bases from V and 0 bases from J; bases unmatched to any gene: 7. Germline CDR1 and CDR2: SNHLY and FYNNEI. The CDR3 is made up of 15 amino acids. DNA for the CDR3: TGTGCCAGCAGGAAAGCGGGGATTTACCAAGAGACCCAGTACTTC. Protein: CASRKAGIYQETQYF. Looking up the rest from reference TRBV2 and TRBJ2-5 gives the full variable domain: EPEVTQTPSHQVTQMGQEVILRCVPISNHLYFYWYRQILGQKVEFLVSFYNNEISEKSEIFDDQFSVERPDGSNFTLKIRSTKLEDSAMYFCASRKAGIYQETQYFGPGTRLLVL.

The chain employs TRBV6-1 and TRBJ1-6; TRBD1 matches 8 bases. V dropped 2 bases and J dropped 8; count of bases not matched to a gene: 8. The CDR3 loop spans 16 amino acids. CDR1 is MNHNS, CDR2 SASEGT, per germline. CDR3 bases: TGTGCCAGCAGTGAACCTCCCGGACAGGGACATTCACCCCTCCACTTT. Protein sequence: CASSEPPGQGHSPLHF.

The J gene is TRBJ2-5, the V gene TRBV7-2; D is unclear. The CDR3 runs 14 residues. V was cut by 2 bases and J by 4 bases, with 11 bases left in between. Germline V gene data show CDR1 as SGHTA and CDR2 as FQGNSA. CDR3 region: CASSLFWSGETQYF. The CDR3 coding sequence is TGTGCCAGCAGCTTATTTTGGTCGGGAGAGACCCAGTACTTC.

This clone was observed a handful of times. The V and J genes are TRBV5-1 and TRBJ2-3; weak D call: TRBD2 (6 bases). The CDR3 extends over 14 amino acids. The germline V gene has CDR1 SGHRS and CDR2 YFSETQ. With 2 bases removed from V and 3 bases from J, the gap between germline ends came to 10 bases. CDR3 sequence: CASSFGGVTDTQYF. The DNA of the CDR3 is TGCGCCAGCAGCTTCGGCGGGGTAACAGATACGCAGTATTTT.

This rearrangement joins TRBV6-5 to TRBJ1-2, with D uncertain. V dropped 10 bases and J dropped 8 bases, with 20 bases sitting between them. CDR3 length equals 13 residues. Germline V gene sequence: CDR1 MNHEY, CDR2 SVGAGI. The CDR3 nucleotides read TGTGCCACCAACGGGCGGGGAGAGGTGGGCTACACCTTC. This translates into CATNGRGEVGYTF.

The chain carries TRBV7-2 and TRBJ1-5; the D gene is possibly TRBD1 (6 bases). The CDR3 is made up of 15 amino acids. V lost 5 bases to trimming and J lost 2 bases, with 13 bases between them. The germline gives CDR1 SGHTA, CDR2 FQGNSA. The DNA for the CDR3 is TGTGCCAGCAGCCCCGTAGGGGGTGGCAATCAGCCCCAGCATTTT. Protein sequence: CASSPVGGGNQPQHF. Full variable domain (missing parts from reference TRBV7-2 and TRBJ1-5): GAGVSQSPSNKVTEKGKDVELRCDPISGHTALYWYRQSLGQGLEFLIYFQGNSAPDKSGLPSDRFSAERTGGSVSTLTIQRTQQEDSAVYLCASSPVGGGNQPQHFGDGTRLSIL.

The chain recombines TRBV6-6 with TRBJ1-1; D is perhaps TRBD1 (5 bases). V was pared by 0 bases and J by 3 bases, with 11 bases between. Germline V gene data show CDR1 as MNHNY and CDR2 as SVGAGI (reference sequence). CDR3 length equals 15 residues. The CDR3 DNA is TGTGCCAGCAGTTACTCCGAAGGGGCCGACACTGAAGCTTTCTTT. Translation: CASSYSEGADTEAFF.

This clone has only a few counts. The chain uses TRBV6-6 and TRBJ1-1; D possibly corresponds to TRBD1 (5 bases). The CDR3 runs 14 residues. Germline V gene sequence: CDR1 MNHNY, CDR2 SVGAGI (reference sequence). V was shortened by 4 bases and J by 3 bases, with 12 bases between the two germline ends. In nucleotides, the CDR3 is TGTGCCAGCAGTTTCCAGGGAACCTACACTGAAGCTTTCTTT. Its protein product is CASSFQGTYTEAFF.

DNA for the CDR3: TGCGCCAGCAGCCCAACAGGAACTAATGAAAAACTGTTTTTT. Translation gives CASSPTGTNEKLFF. This chain uses TRBV5-1 with TRBJ1-4; weak D call: TRBD1 (5 bases). Trimming pared 4 bases from V and 1 base from J, leaving 8 bases between. Germline lookup yields CDR1 SGHRS and CDR2 YFSETQ. The CDR3 sequence is 14 residues long.

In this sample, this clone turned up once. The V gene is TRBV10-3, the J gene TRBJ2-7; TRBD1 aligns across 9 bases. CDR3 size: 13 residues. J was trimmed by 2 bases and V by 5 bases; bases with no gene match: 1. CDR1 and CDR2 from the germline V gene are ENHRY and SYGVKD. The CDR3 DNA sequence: TGTGCCATCAGTAGGACAGGGGCCTACGAGCAGTACTTC. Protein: CAISRTGAYEQYF.

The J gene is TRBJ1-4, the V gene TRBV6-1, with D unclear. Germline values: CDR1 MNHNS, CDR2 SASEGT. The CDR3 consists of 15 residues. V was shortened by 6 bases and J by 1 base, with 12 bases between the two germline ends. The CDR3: CASSDQIGTNEKLFF. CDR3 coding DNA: TGTGCCAGCAGCGATCAGATTGGAACTAATGAAAAACTGTTTTTT.

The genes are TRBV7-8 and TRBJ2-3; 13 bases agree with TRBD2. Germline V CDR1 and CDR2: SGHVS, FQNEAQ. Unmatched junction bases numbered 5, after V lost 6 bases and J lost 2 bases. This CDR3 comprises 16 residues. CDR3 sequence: CASSFGLAGVTDTQYF. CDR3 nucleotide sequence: TGTGCCAGCAGTTTTGGACTAGCGGGGGTCACAGATACGCAGTATTTT. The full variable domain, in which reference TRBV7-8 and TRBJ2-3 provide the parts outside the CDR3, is GAGVSQSPRYKVAKRGQDVALRCDPISGHVSLFWYQQALGQGPEFLTYFQNEAQLDKSGLPSDRFFAERPEGSVSTLKIQRTQQEDSAVYLCASSFGLAGVTDTQYFGPGTRLTVL.

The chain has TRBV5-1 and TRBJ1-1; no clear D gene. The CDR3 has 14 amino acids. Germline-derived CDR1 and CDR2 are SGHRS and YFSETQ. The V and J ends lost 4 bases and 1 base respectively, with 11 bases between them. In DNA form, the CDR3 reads TGCGCCAGCAGCGATCAGGTTCAGAACACTGAAGCTTTCTTT. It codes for CASSDQVQNTEAFF.

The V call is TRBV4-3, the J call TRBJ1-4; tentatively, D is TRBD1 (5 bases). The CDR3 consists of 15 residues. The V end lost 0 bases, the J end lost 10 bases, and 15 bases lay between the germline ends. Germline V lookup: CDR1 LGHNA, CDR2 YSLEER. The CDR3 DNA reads TGCGCCAGCAGCCAAGATCCCAGGGCCAGTGGAAAACTGTTTTTT. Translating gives CASSQDPRASGKLFF.

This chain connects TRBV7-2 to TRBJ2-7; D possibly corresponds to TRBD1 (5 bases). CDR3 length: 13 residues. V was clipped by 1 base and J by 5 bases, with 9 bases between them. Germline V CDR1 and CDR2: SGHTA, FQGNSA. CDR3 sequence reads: CASSLGAQDEQYF. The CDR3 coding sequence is TGTGCCAGCAGCTTAGGGGCACAGGACGAGCAGTACTTC.

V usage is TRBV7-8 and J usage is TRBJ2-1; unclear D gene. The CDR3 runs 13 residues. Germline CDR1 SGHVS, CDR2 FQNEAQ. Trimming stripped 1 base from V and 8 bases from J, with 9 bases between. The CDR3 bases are TGTGCCAGCAGCTTAGGTTCTGTCTATGAGCAGTTCTTC. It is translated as CASSLGSVYEQFF. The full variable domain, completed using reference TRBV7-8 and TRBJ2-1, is GAGVSQSPRYKVAKRGQDVALRCDPISGHVSLFWYQQALGQGPEFLTYFQNEAQLDKSGLPSDRFFAERPEGSVSTLKIQRTQQEDSAVYLCASSLGSVYEQFFGPGTRLTVL.

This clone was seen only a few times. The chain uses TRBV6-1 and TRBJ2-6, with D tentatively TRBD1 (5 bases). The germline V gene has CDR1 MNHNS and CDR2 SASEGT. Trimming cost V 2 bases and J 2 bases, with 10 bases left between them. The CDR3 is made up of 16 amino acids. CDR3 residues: CASSERGYTGANVLTF. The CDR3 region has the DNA TGTGCCAGCAGTGAAAGGGGTTATACTGGGGCCAACGTCCTGACTTTC.

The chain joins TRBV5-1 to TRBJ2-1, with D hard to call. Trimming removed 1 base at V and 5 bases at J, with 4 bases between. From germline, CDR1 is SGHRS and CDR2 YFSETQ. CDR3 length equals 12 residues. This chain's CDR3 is CASSLQDNEQFF. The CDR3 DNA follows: TGCGCCAGCAGCTTGCAGGACAATGAGCAGTTCTTC.

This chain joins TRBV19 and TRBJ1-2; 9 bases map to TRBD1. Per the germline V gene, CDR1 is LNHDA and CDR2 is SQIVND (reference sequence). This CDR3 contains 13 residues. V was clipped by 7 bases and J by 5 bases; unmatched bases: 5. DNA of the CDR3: TGTGCCAGTACTCTGGACAGGGGATATGGCTACACCTTC. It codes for CASTLDRGYGYTF.

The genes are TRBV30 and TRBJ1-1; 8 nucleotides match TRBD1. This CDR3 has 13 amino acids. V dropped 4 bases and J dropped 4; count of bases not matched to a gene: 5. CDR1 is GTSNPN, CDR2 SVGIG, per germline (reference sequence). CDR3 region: CAWNIDRGTEAFF. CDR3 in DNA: TGTGCCTGGAATATCGACAGGGGCACTGAAGCTTTCTTT.

The CDR3 DNA sequence: TGCAGCGTTGGGAACCACAAGGGACAGGTTCAAGAGACCCAGTACTTC. Its translation: CSVGNHKGQVQETQYF. J is TRBJ2-5 and V is TRBV29-1; 8 bases are shared with TRBD1. The trim removed 4 bases at V and 2 bases at J, leaving 12 bases unmatched. Germline V gene lookup returns CDR1 SQVTM and CDR2 ANQGSEA. The CDR3 is made up of 16 amino acids.

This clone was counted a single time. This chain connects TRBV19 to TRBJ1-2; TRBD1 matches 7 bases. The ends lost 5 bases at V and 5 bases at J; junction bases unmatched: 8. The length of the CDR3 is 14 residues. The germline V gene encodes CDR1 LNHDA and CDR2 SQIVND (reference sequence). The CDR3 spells CASSARDSLYGYTF. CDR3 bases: TGTGCCAGTAGTGCCCGGGACAGTCTTTATGGCTACACCTTC.